Sequencing of this T cell receptor beta chain was carried out in a study of blood T cell repertoires in COVID-19. About the research overall: The United States, Italy and Spain supplied acute and convalescent COVID-19 samples. T cells, B-cell-depleted T cells, or PBMCs supplied cDNA or gDNA.

The CDR3 length is 15 residues. Germline values: CDR1 MDHEN, CDR2 SYDVKM. The V and J ends lost 3 bases and 3 bases, in that order; junction bases with no gene match: 2. Authors' data handling: Nucleated cell counts were estimated from reference gene primer amplification. The repertoire was sequenced with immunoSEQ multiplex PCR; TCRdb's copy has only in-frame clones and lacks some. That table gives V, J and clone size, and the DNA gave D and trimming. The sample carries roughly 100,000 clones, roughly nine tenths recorded once. The genes are TRBV28 and TRBJ2-3, with TRBD2 matching 11 bases. Sequenced input: peripheral blood. The sequence was collected from a human donor in a cohort sampled during active COVID-19. The CDR3 DNA sequence: TGTGCCAGCAGTTTTAGCGGGGGGGAAACAGATACGCAGTATTTT. Translation gives CASSFSGGETDTQYF.